The T cell receptor beta chain under discussion was sequenced for a study of response to subunit inactivated influenza vaccine. TCRdb reprocessed the RT-PCR reads with MiXCR, giving one entry per CDR3 protein. This table has 300,000 to 350,000 distinct CDR3 sequences, 20% to 25% appearing once. V shed 10 bases and J 5 bases; nucleotides not matched to a gene: 7. CDR1 and CDR2 (germline): MNHNY, SVGAGI (reference sequence). The CDR3 is 12 residues long. With respect to this clonotype: The antigen is undetermined.

General study results and limits: Each seasonal influenza vaccination recruits few new T cells, the authors suggested.

The sample consisted of PBMCs from blood, taken approximately 20 months after vaccination. The gene calls are TRBV6-6 and TRBJ2-5; TRBD1 matches at 7 bases. The sequence came from a man aged 50 to 75 who received an inactivated influenza vaccine. CDR3 coding DNA: TGTGCCACCAGAAAGGGACAGGAGACCCAGTACTTC. Translating it yields CATRKGQETQYF.